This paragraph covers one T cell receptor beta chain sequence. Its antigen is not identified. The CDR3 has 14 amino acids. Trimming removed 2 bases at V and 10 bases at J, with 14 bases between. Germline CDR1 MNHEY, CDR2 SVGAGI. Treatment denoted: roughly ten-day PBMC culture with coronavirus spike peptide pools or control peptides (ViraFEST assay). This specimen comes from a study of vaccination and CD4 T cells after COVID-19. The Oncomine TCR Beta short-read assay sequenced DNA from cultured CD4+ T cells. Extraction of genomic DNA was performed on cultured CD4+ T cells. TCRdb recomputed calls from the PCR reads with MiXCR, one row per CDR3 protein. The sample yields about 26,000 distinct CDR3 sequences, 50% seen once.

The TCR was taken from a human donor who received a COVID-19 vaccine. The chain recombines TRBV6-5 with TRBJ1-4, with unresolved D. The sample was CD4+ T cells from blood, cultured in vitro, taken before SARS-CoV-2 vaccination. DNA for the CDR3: TGTGCCAGCAGTTACGGCGGATTAGAGGGAAAACTGTTTTTT. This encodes CASSYGGLEGKLFF.